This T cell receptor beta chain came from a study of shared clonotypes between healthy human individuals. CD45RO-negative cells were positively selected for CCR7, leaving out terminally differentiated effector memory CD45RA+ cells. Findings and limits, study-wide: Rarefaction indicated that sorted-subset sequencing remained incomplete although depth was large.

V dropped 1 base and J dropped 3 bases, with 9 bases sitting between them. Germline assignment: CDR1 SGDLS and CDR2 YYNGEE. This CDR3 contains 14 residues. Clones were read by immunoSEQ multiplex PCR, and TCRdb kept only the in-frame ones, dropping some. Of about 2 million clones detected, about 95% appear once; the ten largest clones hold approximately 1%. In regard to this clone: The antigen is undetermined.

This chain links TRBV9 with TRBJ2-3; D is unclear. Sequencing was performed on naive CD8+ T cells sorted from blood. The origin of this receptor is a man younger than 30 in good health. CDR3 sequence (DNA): TGTGCCAGCAGCGTAAAGGTCTCGACAGATACGCAGTATTTT. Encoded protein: CASSVKVSTDTQYF.